Listed below are T cell receptor beta chains from one sample, sequenced in a study of CD8+CD57+ T cells in acquired aplastic anemia. TCRdb re-derived calls from the reads in MiXCR, one entry per CDR3 protein. The data contain over 200,000 distinct CDR3 sequences, over 60% of them seen just once; the ten biggest clones take up approximately 30%. Sequencing was performed on sorted CD4+, CD8+, or CD8+CD57+ T cells (not recorded which) from PBMCs. The receptors come from a human donor in good health. CDR3s include the opening cysteine and the closing phenylalanine or tryptophan. Each record gives: D gene, J gene, clone size, V gene, CDR3 protein, CDR3 DNA. A D gene is named only where the DNA matches it firmly. The size of a clone is reported for some rows only, either as once, few or many, or as a class for expanded clones.

>-|TRBJ1-2|many|TRBV4-1
CASSLQTGPVGYGYTF
TGCGCCAGCAGCCTACAAACCGGACCCGTCGGGTATGGCTACACCTTC
>-|TRBJ2-3|-|TRBV7-4
CASSLRDSDTQYF
TGTGCCAGCAGCTTACGTGATTCAGATACGCAGTATTTT
>-|TRBJ1-4|few|TRBV28
CASSLKFGSNEKLFF
TGTGCCAGCAGTTTAAAGTTTGGGAGTAATGAAAAACTGTTTTTT
>TRBD2|TRBJ2-7|-|TRBV7-2
CASSWGITLADDEQYF
TGTGCCAGCAGCTGGGGGATTACACTAGCGGACGACGAGCAGTACTTC
>-|TRBJ1-2|-|TRBV7-2
CASSLELGSPGYTF
TGTGCCAGCAGCTTAGAGCTAGGCAGCCCCGGCTACACCTTC
>-|TRBJ1-3|-|TRBV10-2
CASGDGGGEKFGNTIYF
TGCGCCAGCGGGGACGGTGGTGGTGAGAAATTTGGAAACACCATATATTTT
>TRBD1|TRBJ2-3|many|TRBV4-3
CASSQEKTGIGDTQYF
TGCGCCAGCAGCCAAGAGAAGACAGGGATCGGAGATACGCAGTATTTT
>-|TRBJ2-1|many|TRBV7-3
CASSSQELNYNEQFF
TGTGCCAGCAGCTCACAGGAGCTTAATTACAATGAGCAGTTCTTC
>-|TRBJ2-3|-|TRBV20-1
CSAREGAIYEQYF
TGCAGTGCTAGAGAGGGCGCCATTTACGAGCAGTATTTT
>-|TRBJ2-7|once|TRBV19
CASSRTGLNYEQYF
TGTGCCAGTAGTAGGACCGGTCTTAACTACGAGCAGTACTTC
>TRBD1|TRBJ2-5|-|TRBV19
CASIGQGSDQETQYF
TGTGCCAGTATCGGACAGGGTAGTGACCAAGAGACCCAGTACTTC
>-|TRBJ1-2|-|TRBV19
CASSIGGVVGYTF
TGTGCCAGTAGTATAGGGGGCGTAGTTGGCTACACCTTC
>-|TRBJ2-7|-|TRBV12-3/TRBV12-4
CATRTGYEQYF
TGTGCCACCCGAACAGGGTACGAGCAGTACTTC